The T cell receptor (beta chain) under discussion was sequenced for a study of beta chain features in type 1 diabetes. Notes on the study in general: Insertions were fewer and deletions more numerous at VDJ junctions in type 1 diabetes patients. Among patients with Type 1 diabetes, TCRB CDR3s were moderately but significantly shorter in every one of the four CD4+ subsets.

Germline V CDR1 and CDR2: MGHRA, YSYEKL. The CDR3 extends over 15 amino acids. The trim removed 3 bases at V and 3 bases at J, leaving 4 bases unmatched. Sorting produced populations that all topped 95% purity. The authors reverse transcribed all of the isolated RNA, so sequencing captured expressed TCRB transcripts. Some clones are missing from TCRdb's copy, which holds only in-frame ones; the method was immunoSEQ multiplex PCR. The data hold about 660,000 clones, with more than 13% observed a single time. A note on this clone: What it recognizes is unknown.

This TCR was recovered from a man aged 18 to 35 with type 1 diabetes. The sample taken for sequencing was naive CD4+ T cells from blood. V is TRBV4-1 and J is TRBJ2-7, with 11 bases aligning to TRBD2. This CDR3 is CASSHLLAGDYEQYF. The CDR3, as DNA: TGCGCCAGCAGCCACCTACTAGCGGGGGACTACGAGCAGTACTTC.